This T cell receptor (beta chain) was observed in a study of preoperative IRX-2 immunotherapy in early breast cancer. Sequencing was performed with immunoSEQ multiplex PCR; in TCRdb, only in-frame clones are kept and a portion is missing. The sample contains approximately 13,000 clones, more than 75% of which appear only once. The CDR3 consists of 17 residues. V lost 4 bases, J lost 0 bases, and 6 bases stayed unmatched. The V gene's germline CDR1 is MNHEY and CDR2 SMNVEV (reference sequence). The treatment here: preoperative locoregional IRX-2 cytokine immunotherapy. This phase Ib study tested locoregional IRX-2 cytokine immunotherapy given before surgery.

This material was collected from a patient treated with IRX-2 immunotherapy. This clonotype was sampled from a human donor with breast cancer. The rearrangement joins TRBV27 to TRBJ1-5; 10 bases are shared with TRBD1. The CDR3 sequence: CASSSRTGGHSNQPQHF. CDR3 bases: TGTGCCAGCAGTTCCAGGACAGGGGGTCATAGCAATCAGCCCCAGCATTTT.